This T cell receptor beta chain is from a study of tumor and adjacent non-tumor tissue in lung cancer. Looking at the study overall: Patients comprised roughly 12 adenocarcinoma, a couple of squamous cell carcinoma and 1 small cell lung cancer. Study-wide results and caveats: Tumor tissue had significantly higher TCR diversity than normal lung. Tumor repertoires had a smaller top 100 clone share than normal lung.

The library came from three nested PCR rounds adapted from ARM-PCR protocols. A single record per CDR3 protein comes from TCRdb applying MiXCR to the multiplex PCR reads. The repertoire has 94,000 or so distinct CDR3 sequences, roughly 77% of them found once; the top ten carry less than 25%. This sample's RNA came from whole unsorted tissue. Distant lung tissue was collected more than 3 cm away from the tumor edge. A remark on this clonotype: Its antigen remains unidentified.

Germline V gene data show CDR1 as SGHNT and CDR2 as YYREEE (reference sequence). CDR3 size: 14 residues. This TCR derives from a woman aged 45 to 65 with non-small cell lung cancer. The genes are TRBV5-4 and TRBJ1-4, with a possible D match to TRBD1 (6 bases). The specimen was distant non-tumor lung tissue. The CDR3 nucleotides read TGTGTCAACAGCTTGGATAGGGGGAGTGAAAAACTGTTTTTT. The encoded protein is CVNSLDRGSEKLFF.